The entry below describes one T cell receptor (beta chain). The antigen this receptor binds is unknown. Per-nucleotide qualities are absent, and no much larger clonotype sits a single base away. This specimen comes from a study of glioma-infiltrating T cells after dendritic cell vaccination (TCRdb year 2016). In the study overall: The cohort comprised around 15 glioblastoma patients from Phase I and II dendritic cell vaccination trials, 9 newly diagnosed and 6 with recurrent disease. Patients received autologous tumor lysate-pulsed dendritic cell vaccination between 2003 and 2012. To make the vaccine, monocyte-derived dendritic cells were cultured for 6 to 7 days with IL-4 and GM-CSF and then pulsed overnight with autologous tumor lysate. Each patient got three intradermal injections of the dendritic cell vaccine, spaced at biweekly intervals, in the arm below the axilla. In glioblastoma patients vaccinated with dendritic cells, deep sequencing of TCR beta CDR3 regions served to measure tumor-infiltrating lymphocyte content and to compare repertoires between tumor and blood. Survival after dendritic cell vaccination was correlated with TCR sequencing metrics, including TIL content and tumor-blood repertoire overlap. General findings and caveats noted by the study authors: The cohort was small and heterogeneous, with few patients having full blood and tumor sets and even fewer initial-recurrent tumor pairs. TCR clonality showed no direct relationship with survival, which suggests that a diverse polyclonal response may matter. The TCR overlap response model with three groups was called speculative and said to need prospective validation. After dendritic cell vaccination, a higher estimated pretreatment TIL content predicted longer time to progression and overall survival.

CDR1 and CDR2 are read off the germline V gene as MNHNS and SASEGT. The germline ends are 9 bases apart after V is trimmed by 7 bases and J by 5 bases. The CDR3 spans 13 residues, from the cysteine through the phenylalanine. The sequence is cut down to CDR3 DNA, 39 bases in frame from base 1. The immunoSEQ assay amplified TCRB CDR3 regions from 2 micrograms of genomic DNA, or from all available DNA when less than that amount was available. The multiplex PCR relied on 60 forward primers for TCR V beta segments and 13 reverse primers for J beta segments. To estimate the number of reads per starting template, synthetic control templates were added to each sample at limiting dilution. The Illumina HiSeq System generated sequencing reads of 87 bp. As for the authors' bioinformatics: PCR and sequencing errors were removed by merging closely related sequences with a nearest neighbor algorithm. TCR overlap was measured as the percentage of unique tumor TCR beta sequences also present in the same patient's peripheral blood. Not all clones reach the TCRdb copy of this immuneACCESS table, which keeps in-frame sequences only. Checked studies attribute under half of the gap to unresolved V genes and leave the rest unexplained. That table gives V, J and clone size, and the DNA gave D and trimming. Here the sample has tens of thousands of clones; 82% occur a single time. The ten largest clones represent about 10% of the sample.

Selection of patients required sufficient residual fresh-frozen tumor tissue and over two years of available survival data. An isocitrate dehydrogenase mutation was not carried by any of the glioblastoma patients, although molecular status was otherwise variable. PBMC collection took place before vaccination, two weeks after the third vaccination, and at tumor progression if progression occurred. The Qiagen DNeasy Blood extraction Kit was used for extraction of genomic DNA. The input for sequencing was blood, taken before dendritic cell vaccination. This sequence uses TRBV6-1 and TRBJ1-6, with the D gene call left open. The TCR originated in a human donor with glioblastoma. The DNA sequence is given as TGTGCCAGCATGGTCAGCGATAATTCACCCCTCCACTTT. Translated, it reads CASMVSDNSPLHF.